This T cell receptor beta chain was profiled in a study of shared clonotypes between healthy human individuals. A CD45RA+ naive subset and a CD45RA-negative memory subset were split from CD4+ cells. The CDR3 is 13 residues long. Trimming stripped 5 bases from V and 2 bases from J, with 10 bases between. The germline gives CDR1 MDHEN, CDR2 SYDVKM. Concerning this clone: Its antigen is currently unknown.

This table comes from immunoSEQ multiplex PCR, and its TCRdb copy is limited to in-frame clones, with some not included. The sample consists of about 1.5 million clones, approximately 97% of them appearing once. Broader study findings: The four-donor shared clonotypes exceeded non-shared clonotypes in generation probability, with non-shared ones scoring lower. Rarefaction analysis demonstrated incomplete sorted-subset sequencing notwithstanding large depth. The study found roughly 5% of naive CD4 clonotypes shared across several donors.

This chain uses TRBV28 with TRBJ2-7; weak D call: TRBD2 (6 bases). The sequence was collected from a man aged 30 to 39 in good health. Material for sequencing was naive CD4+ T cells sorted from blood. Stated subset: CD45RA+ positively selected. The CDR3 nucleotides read TGTGCCAGCAGTCGGGGGTCCGCCTACGAGCAGTACTTC. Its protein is CASSRGSAYEQYF.